This T cell receptor (beta chain) emerged from a study of blood T cell repertoires in COVID-19. The ends were cut back, 4 bases at V and 5 bases at J, with 9 bases in the middle. CDR3 size: 12 residues. Method: immunoSEQ multiplex PCR; TCRdb's copy keeps in-frame clones and lacks some. There are over 200,000 clones in the sample; over 75% occur only once, and approximately 7.9% lies in the top ten. This clone showed up just a few times. The sample comprised peripheral blood. This receptor was identified in a woman of 80 years or more with acute or convalescent COVID-19. The chain has TRBV12-3 or TRBV12-4 and TRBJ2-7; weak D call: TRBD1 (5 bases). CDR3 sequence (DNA): TGTGCCAGCAGTTCCCAAGGGGACGAGCAGTACTTC. Amino acid sequence: CASSSQGDEQYF.